Detailed here is one TCR beta chain. This clonotype has more than one count but fewer than ten. Its antigen is unknown. No quality values exist for individual bases; no much larger clone is one base distant. The receptor library was made with 5' RACE. The instrument was a NextSeq 500. To correct for sequencing error and PCR bias, the TCR library protocol tagged individual cDNA molecules with unique molecular identifiers. Both TCR alpha and beta chains were sequenced, and tight co-correlation was observed between alpha and beta sequence abundances in each sample. Under the source paper's analysis protocol: Decombinator V4 was used to annotate TCR sequences for V gene, J gene and CDR3. Expanded TCRs were defined as changing significantly between any two time points under a Poisson model with p below 0.0001. Abundances of TCRs were expressed as counts per million after normalisation to the total number of TCRs sequenced in each sample. TRAV1-2 paired with TRAJ12, TRAJ20 or TRAJ33 defined MAIT TCRs, while TRAV10 paired with TRAJ18 defined iNKT TCRs. VDJdb, accessed 1 November 2021, was searched for CMV, EBV and SARS-CoV-2 annotated TCRs, excluding TCRs annotated for multiple antigens. Through fastp at Q25 and MiXCR, TCRdb rebuilt clones from the public reads, retaining in-frame beta chains. Records with the same CDR3 protein are collapsed into one entry carrying the most frequent genes and DNA. None of the V and J calls come from the authors' own analysis; TCRdb made them. Within this sample are around 63,000 distinct CDR3 sequences, with over 10% of them counted one time only. The ten biggest clones cover approximately 4.7% of the sample.

This was a case-control study nested in a cohort of healthcare workers in London, UK, who had nasopharyngeal swab PCR tests and blood samples taken every week. Healthcare workers were enrolled in the week of the UK lockdown, from 23 to 31 March 2020, and were followed every week for up to about 16 weeks. This entry is derived from a study of early T cells in non-severe SARS-CoV-2 infection (dated by TCRdb to the early 2020s). About the study as a whole: TCR sequencing used bulk RNA from unsorted whole blood, so alpha and beta chains could not be paired.

What the study reported, not specific to this receptor: VDJdb matching was skewed toward anti-spike CD8 responses and likely underestimated virus-specific expansions, missing private and CD4 specificities.

The CDR3 goes from the cysteine to the phenylalanine over 15 residues. Of all the DNA, just the CDR3 is kept, 45 bases in frame from base 1. Ends trimmed: V by 5 bases, J by 7 bases; bases unmatched to a gene: 9. CDR1 SEHNR and CDR2 FQNEAQ were looked up in the germline V gene (reference sequence). The sequence links TRBV7-9 to TRBJ2-1; 9 nucleotides in the junction match TRBD2. This receptor was identified in an adult who was a healthcare worker with PCR-confirmed SARS-CoV-2 infection or an uninfected control (not recorded which). The source material was whole blood. The DNA is as follows: TGTGCCAGCAGCCCCGGGACTAGCATGAGAAATGAGCAGTTCTTC. This encodes CASSPGTSMRNEQFF.